These 32 T cell receptor beta chains were sequenced from one sample in a study of graft-versus-host responses after intestinal transplantation. Investigators treated the graft tissue so that it released intraepithelial and lamina propria lymphocytes. Assay: immunoSEQ multiplex PCR; the TCRdb copy retains only in-frame clones and omits some. The table lists about 15,000 clones, roughly 70% of them singletons, with 20% to 25% in the top ten. Material: ileum tissue, obtained 700 to 800 days after intestinal transplantation. The receptors shown here come from a human patient who received an intestinal transplant, so some T cells may come from the graft donor.

Remarks on this clone: The junction does not match germline at one end; this may be a read error. J is TRBJ1-5 and V is TRBV7-3; no clear D. The length of the CDR3 is 13 residues. From germline, CDR1 is SGHTA and CDR2 FQGTGA. The CDR3 is CVSSLGPNQPQHF. For the CDR3, the DNA is TGTGTCAGCAGCTTAGGGCCTAATCAGCCCCAGCATTTT.

This clone was seen once. The chain employs TRBV18 and TRBJ2-5, with TRBD2 matching 8 bases. The DNA end favors TRBJ2-7, so the J call may be wrong. Germline assignment: CDR1 KGHSH and CDR2 LQKENI. This CDR3 spans 15 amino acids. Here the CDR3 reads CASSPGAGGTYEQYF. The CDR3 region has the DNA TGTGCCAGCTCACCTGGCGCGGGAGGCACCTACGAGCAGTACTTC.

V gene TRBV25-1 combines with J gene TRBJ1-1; TRBD1 is a possible D gene (6 bases). The CDR3 has 15 residues. The germline gives CDR1 MGHDK, CDR2 SYGVNS. V was shortened by 4 bases and J by 1 base, with 13 bases between the two germline ends. CDR3 in amino acids: CASSALGGPNTEAFF. The CDR3 nucleotides are TGTGCCAGCAGTGCCTTGGGGGGGCCGAACACTGAAGCTTTCTTT.

This chain links TRBV6-1 with TRBJ1-1; 7 bases line up with TRBD1. Germline CDR1 and CDR2: MNHNS and SASEGT. The length of the CDR3 is 15 residues. V trimming: 6 bases; J trimming: 0 bases; junction bases outside the gene matches: 7. CDR3 region: CASRSRTGMNTEAFF. In DNA, the CDR3 is TGTGCCAGCAGGTCGCGGACAGGCATGAACACTGAAGCTTTCTTT.

This chain connects TRBV25-1 to TRBJ2-1; 11 bases align to TRBD2. V dropped 5 bases and J dropped 9; count of bases not matched to a gene: 6. The CDR3 sequence is 14 residues long. Germline CDR1 is MGHDK and CDR2 is SYGVNS. CDR3 region: CASSTGTSGFEQFF. The CDR3 region has the DNA TGTGCCAGCAGTACCGGGACTAGCGGTTTTGAGCAGTTCTTC.

This clone came up a few times. The rearrangement uses TRBV28 and TRBJ1-5, with a possible D match to TRBD1 (5 bases). This CDR3 has 14 residues. Germline CDR1 is MDHEN and CDR2 is SYDVKM. V lost 2 bases, J lost 6 bases, and 11 bases lay in between. In nucleotides, the CDR3 is TGTGCCAGCAGTTTAGGGGGGTTTGGTCAGCCCCAGCATTTT. It yields the protein CASSLGGFGQPQHF.

The J gene is TRBJ2-3, the V gene TRBV4-2, with TRBD2 matching over 12 bases. The V gene end was trimmed by 1 base and the J gene end by 4 bases; junction bases not matched to a gene: 0. The germline V gene has CDR1 LGHNA and CDR2 YNFKEQ. This CDR3 comprises 15 residues. The CDR3 here is CASSQGLAGADTQYF. The CDR3 DNA reads as TGTGCCAGCAGCCAAGGACTAGCGGGAGCAGATACGCAGTATTTT.

The rearrangement links TRBV6-1 to TRBJ1-5; TRBD1 aligns across 7 bases. Unmatched junction bases numbered 9, after V lost 7 bases and J lost 3 bases. CDR1 and CDR2 from the germline V gene are MNHNS and SASEGT. This CDR3 is 15 amino acids long. DNA for the CDR3: TGTGCCAGCAAGATGGGACAGACCACCAATCAGCCCCAGCATTTT. Encoded protein: CASKMGQTTNQPQHF.

The gene calls are TRBV9 and TRBJ2-5; D unclear. CDR1 and CDR2 (germline): SGDLS, YYNGEE. Between the trimmed V and J ends, which lost 0 bases and 6 bases, there was a span of 9 bases. The CDR3 spans 13 residues. This CDR3 reads CASSVATGQTQYF. The CDR3 nucleotides are TGTGCCAGCAGCGTAGCCACGGGTCAGACCCAGTACTTC. Combining the CDR3 with reference TRBV9 and TRBJ2-5 gives the whole variable domain DSGVTQTPKHLITATGQRVTLRCSPRSGDLSVYWYQQSLDQGLQFLIQYYNGEERAKGNILERFSAQQFPDLHSELNLSSLELGDSALYFCASSVATGQTQYFGPGTRLLVL.

V gene TRBV7-6 combines with J gene TRBJ1-1; no reliable D call. Between the trimmed V and J ends, which lost 1 base and 2 bases, there was a span of 8 bases. The V gene's germline CDR1 is SGHVS and CDR2 FNYEAQ. The CDR3 length is 14 residues. The CDR3 protein is CASSLGHLNTEAFF. CDR3 bases: TGTGCCAGCAGCTTAGGACACCTTAACACTGAAGCTTTCTTT.

V usage is TRBV5-6 and J usage is TRBJ2-1, with D uncertain. The V gene's germline CDR1 is SGHDT and CDR2 YYEEEE. The CDR3 is 15 residues long. Trimming pared 0 bases from V and 3 bases from J, leaving 10 bases between. The CDR3 loop is CASSLGAYYYNEQFF. DNA of the CDR3: TGTGCCAGCAGCTTGGGAGCGTATTACTACAATGAGCAGTTCTTC. The complete variable domain, with remaining parts taken from reference TRBV5-6 and TRBJ2-1, reads DAGVTQSPTHLIKTRGQQVTLRCSPKSGHDTVSWYQQALGQGPQFIFQYYEEEERQRGNFPDRFSGHQFPNYSSELNVNALLLGDSALYLCASSLGAYYYNEQFFGPGTRLTVL.

This chain connects TRBV7-9 to TRBJ2-1; no definite D call. CDR3 size: 15 residues. CDR1 is SEHNR and CDR2 is FQNEAQ in the germline V gene (reference sequence). V was shortened by 1 base and J by 0 bases, with 7 bases between the two germline ends. The CDR3 here is CASSLVPSSYNEQFF. In nucleotides, the CDR3 is TGTGCCAGCAGCTTAGTTCCCAGCTCCTACAATGAGCAGTTCTTC.

The chain couples TRBV5-6 to TRBJ1-5; D is possibly TRBD1 (5 bases). The V end lost 2 bases, the J end lost 0 bases, and 12 bases lay between the germline ends. In germline, CDR1 is SGHDT, CDR2 YYEEEE. The CDR3 sequence is 16 residues long. The CDR3 DNA sequence: TGTGCCAGCAGCTTCCAGGCAGGGAATAGCAATCAGCCCCAGCATTTT. This encodes CASSFQAGNSNQPQHF.

The genes are TRBV10-1 and TRBJ2-1; 8 positions match TRBD2. This CDR3 region has 15 residues. Trimming removed 2 bases from V and 7 bases from J; junction bases left unmatched: 7. Germline assignment: CDR1 WNHNN and CDR2 SYGVQD (reference sequence). The CDR3 reads CASSEGAGGQNEQFF. CDR3 DNA: TGCGCCAGCAGTGAGGGTGCGGGGGGCCAGAATGAGCAGTTCTTC.

The V gene is TRBV29-1, the J gene TRBJ1-1; TRBD1 agrees at 8 bases. After removal of 4 bases from V and 1 base from J, the junction contained 5 bases not matched to a gene. The CDR3 consists of 14 residues. Germline V gene lookup returns CDR1 SQVTM and CDR2 ANQGSEA. In nucleotides, the CDR3 is TGCAGCGTTGTGCAGGGGGCTGCGAACACTGAAGCTTTCTTT. Protein product: CSVVQGAANTEAFF.

This chain links TRBV7-2 with TRBJ2-2; D is undetermined. Germline V gives CDR1 SGHTA, CDR2 FQGNSA. The CDR3 sequence is 15 residues long. The germline V and J ends were trimmed by 5 bases and 1 base, with 11 bases remaining between them. In DNA, the CDR3 is TGTGCCAGCAGCCTACCGACTGTGAACACCGGGGAGCTGTTTTTT. As protein: CASSLPTVNTGELFF.

This clone was observed a few times. The J gene is TRBJ1-6, the V gene TRBV7-2; 7 bases are shared with TRBD1. J gave up 6 bases and V 5 bases, and 1 base lay outside the gene matches. CDR1 SGHTA and CDR2 FQGNSA come from the germline V gene. CDR3 length: 13 amino acids. The CDR3: CASSRDSNSPLHF. The CDR3 DNA is TGTGCCAGCAGCCGGGACAGTAATTCACCCCTCCACTTT.

V gene TRBV28 combines with J gene TRBJ2-7; D is unresolved. V lost 2 bases, J lost 6 bases, and 8 bases lay in between. Germline assignment: CDR1 MDHEN and CDR2 SYDVKM. CDR3 size: 12 residues. For the CDR3, the DNA is TGTGCCAGCAGTTTACTCGGTGGCGAGCAGTACTTC. The encoded protein is CASSLLGGEQYF. The full variable domain, with the rest looked up from reference TRBV28 and TRBJ2-7, is DVKVTQSSRYLVKRTGEKVFLECVQDMDHENMFWYRQDPGLGLRLIYFSYDVKMKEKGDIPEGYSVSREKKERFSLILESASTNQTSMYLCASSLLGGEQYFGPGTRLTVT.

The chain uses TRBV18 and TRBJ1-2; D may be TRBD1 (5 bases). CDR1 and CDR2 (germline): KGHSH, LQKENI. The CDR3 is 15 amino acids. Trimming removed 3 bases at V and 1 base at J, with 12 bases between. CDR3 sequence reads: CASSPRELVNYGYTF. Written as DNA, the CDR3 is TGTGCCAGCTCACCCAGGGAACTGGTTAACTATGGCTACACCTTC. Drawing the rest from reference TRBV18 and TRBJ1-2, the complete variable domain is NAGVMQNPRHLVRRRGQEARLRCSPMKGHSHVYWYRQLPEEGLKFMVYLQKENIIDESGMPKERFSAEFPKEGPSILRIQQVVRGDSAAYFCASSPRELVNYGYTFGSGTRLTVV.

The chain has TRBV7-2 and TRBJ2-7; TRBD2 might be the D (6 bases). V was pared by 6 bases and J by 7 bases, with 19 bases between. Germline assignment: CDR1 SGHTA and CDR2 FQGNSA. The CDR3 contains 14 residues. The CDR3 sequence: CASSPPGLQFEQYF. The CDR3 DNA sequence: TGTGCCAGCAGTCCGCCGGGACTCCAATTTGAGCAGTACTTC.

Only one count was recorded for this clone. The chain recombines TRBV5-1 with TRBJ1-6; 8 bases fit TRBD1. CDR3 length: 15 amino acids. The junction had 6 bases not matched to a gene; V was cut back by 5 bases and J by 5 bases. CDR1 is SGHRS and CDR2 is YFSETQ in the germline V gene. CDR3 nucleotide sequence: TGCGCCAGCAGATCCCGGACAGGGAATAATTCACCCCTCCACTTT. Its translation: CASRSRTGNNSPLHF.

The rearrangement uses TRBV11-2 and TRBJ2-7; 7 bases align to TRBD1. The germline V gene has CDR1 SGHAT and CDR2 FQNNGV. The CDR3 has 16 residues. V trimming: 4 bases; J trimming: 1 base; junction bases outside the gene matches: 10. The CDR3 here is CASSSSFGTVSYEQYF. DNA of the CDR3: TGTGCCAGCAGCTCAAGTTTCGGGACAGTTTCCTACGAGCAGTACTTC.

The rearrangement links TRBV18 to TRBJ1-2; D not certain. The CDR3 is 14 amino acids. Germline-derived CDR1 and CDR2 are KGHSH and LQKENI. The V and J ends lost 4 bases and 6 bases respectively, with 15 bases between them. CDR3 sequence: CASSLLDGSDGYTF. CDR3 DNA: TGTGCCAGCTCACTACTGGACGGGTCTGATGGCTACACCTTC. The full variable domain, in which reference TRBV18 and TRBJ1-2 provide the parts outside the CDR3, is NAGVMQNPRHLVRRRGQEARLRCSPMKGHSHVYWYRQLPEEGLKFMVYLQKENIIDESGMPKERFSAEFPKEGPSILRIQQVVRGDSAAYFCASSLLDGSDGYTFGSGTRLTVV.

The chain joins TRBV7-8 to TRBJ1-1, with TRBD1 matching over 9 bases. This CDR3 spans 16 amino acids. Germline V gene data show CDR1 as SGHVS and CDR2 as FQNEAQ. Germline trimming cut 6 bases from V and 1 base from J; bases unmatched to any gene: 9. CDR3 sequence reads: CASRLDSGQGNTEAFF. The CDR3 DNA reads TGTGCCAGCAGACTAGACTCGGGACAGGGGAACACTGAAGCTTTCTTT.

The chain is built from TRBV28 and TRBJ2-3, with TRBD1 identical over 11 bases. V lost 6 bases, J lost 4 bases, and 6 bases stayed unmatched. Per germline, CDR1 MDHEN and CDR2 SYDVKM. The CDR3 length is 15 residues. The CDR3 spells CASRPGTGGADTQYF. CDR3 nucleotide sequence: TGTGCCAGCAGGCCCGGGACAGGGGGGGCAGATACGCAGTATTTT. The full variable domain, with the rest looked up from reference TRBV28 and TRBJ2-3, is DVKVTQSSRYLVKRTGEKVFLECVQDMDHENMFWYRQDPGLGLRLIYFSYDVKMKEKGDIPEGYSVSREKKERFSLILESASTNQTSMYLCASRPGTGGADTQYFGPGTRLTVL.

The chain uses TRBV15 and TRBJ1-2; D remains unclear. V gave up 1 base and J gave up 10 bases, with 16 bases separating them. CDR1 and CDR2 (germline): LNHNV, YYDKDF (reference sequence). The CDR3 has 14 residues. The DNA of the CDR3 is TGTGCCACCAGCAGAGCCGTTCCCACGGCCCACTACACCTTC. As protein: CATSRAVPTAHYTF.

The chain has TRBV6-1 and TRBJ1-3, with unresolved D. The germline V and J ends were trimmed by 5 bases and 0 bases, with 8 bases remaining between them. This CDR3 has 14 amino acids. Germline values: CDR1 MNHNS, CDR2 SASEGT. CDR3 nucleotides: TGTGCCAGCAGTTATAGGCACTCTGGAAACACCATATATTTT. Its protein product is CASSYRHSGNTIYF.

This clone was observed a few times. This chain connects TRBV7-2 to TRBJ1-2; 8 nucleotides align to TRBD1. In germline, CDR1 is SGHTA, CDR2 FQGNSA. The trim removed 4 bases at V and 0 bases at J, leaving 1 base unmatched. The CDR3 covers 14 residues. The CDR3 is CASSSDRANYGYTF. The DNA of the CDR3 is TGTGCCAGCAGCTCGGACAGGGCTAACTATGGCTACACCTTC.

This clone has a handful of counts. The chain carries TRBV7-9 and TRBJ2-7, with a weak D call TRBD1 (6 bases). The CDR3 covers 17 residues. Per germline, CDR1 SEHNR and CDR2 FQNEAQ (reference sequence). V gave up 4 bases and J gave up 0 bases, with 19 bases separating them. In DNA form, the CDR3 reads TGTGCCAGCAGCTCGGACAGTGCGCCCCTGTCCTCCTACGAGCAGTACTTC. Protein sequence: CASSSDSAPLSSYEQYF. The full variable domain, completed using reference TRBV7-9 and TRBJ2-7, is DTGVSQNPRHKITKRGQNVTFRCDPISEHNRLYWYRQTLGQGPEFLTYFQNEAQLEKSRLLSDRFSAERPKGSFSTLEIQRTEQGDSAMYLCASSSDSAPLSSYEQYFGPGTRLTVT.

The sample holds a few counts of this clone. At one end, the junction sequence differs from germline, possibly due to a read error. J is TRBJ2-6 and V is TRBV10-3; 8 nucleotides align to TRBD1. From germline, CDR1 is ENHRY and CDR2 SYGVKD. The CDR3 extends over 15 amino acids. CDR3 sequence: CASSQQGAGANVLTF. Here the CDR3 DNA reads TGTGCCAGCAGTCAACAGGGGGCTGGGGCCAACGTCCTGACTTTC.

This rearrangement joins TRBV6-1 to TRBJ2-7; D is possibly TRBD2 (6 bases). Trimming stripped 1 base from V and 5 bases from J, with 18 bases between. The CDR3 loop spans 16 amino acids. Germline V CDR1 and CDR2: MNHNS, SASEGT. The CDR3 DNA follows: TGTGCCAGCAGTGAAGGTTTCAGGTTGGGAGGTGACGAGCAGTACTTC. Its translation is CASSEGFRLGGDEQYF.

This clone was seen once. V is TRBV6-1 and J is TRBJ2-2, with 7 nucleotides matching TRBD1. CDR1 and CDR2 (germline): MNHNS, SASEGT. This CDR3 contains 15 residues. Trimming took 7 bases from V and 3 from J; bases not matched to a gene: 8. In DNA, the CDR3 is TGTGCCAGCATAAGCAGGGGGTGGGACACCGGGGAGCTGTTTTTT. This gives the protein CASISRGWDTGELFF.